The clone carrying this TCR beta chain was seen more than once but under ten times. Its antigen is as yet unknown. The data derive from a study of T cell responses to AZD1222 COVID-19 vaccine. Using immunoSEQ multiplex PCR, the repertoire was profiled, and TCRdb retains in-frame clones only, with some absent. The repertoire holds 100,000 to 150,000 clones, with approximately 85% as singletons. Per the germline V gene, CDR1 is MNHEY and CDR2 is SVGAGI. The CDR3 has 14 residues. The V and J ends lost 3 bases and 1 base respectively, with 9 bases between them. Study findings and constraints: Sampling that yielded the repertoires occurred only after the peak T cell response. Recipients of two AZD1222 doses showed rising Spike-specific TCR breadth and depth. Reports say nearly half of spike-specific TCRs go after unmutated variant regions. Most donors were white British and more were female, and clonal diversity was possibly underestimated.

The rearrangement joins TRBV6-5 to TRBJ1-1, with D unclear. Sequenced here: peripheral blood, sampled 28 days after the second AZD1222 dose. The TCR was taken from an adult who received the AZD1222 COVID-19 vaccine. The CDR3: CASSYVQTNTEAFF. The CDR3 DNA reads TGTGCCAGCAGTTATGTACAGACGAACACTGAAGCTTTCTTT.